This T cell receptor beta chain stems from a study of low-dose radiotherapy and immunotherapy resistance in tumors. CDR3 length: 16 amino acids. V trimming: 7 bases; J trimming: 6 bases; junction bases outside the gene matches: 14. This clonotype was seen repeatedly, ten times or more. Alpha and beta chains were covered, as first-strand cDNA relied on TRAV- and TRBV-specific primers. Using a constant-region primer together with a V-primer adapter, TCRs were subjected to roughly 20 PCR cycles of amplification. Each CDR3 protein is one row after TCRdb ran MiXCR on the reads. The sample yields 60,000 or so distinct CDR3 sequences, 23% seen once. Time point reported: after trial treatment. Noted treatment: LDRT plus nivolumab, ipilimumab, low-dose cyclophosphamide and aspirin (RACIN trial).

The chain carries TRBV12-3 or TRBV12-4 and TRBJ2-3; 9 bases line up with TRBD1. The sample consisted of PBMCs, taken after low-dose radiotherapy plus immunotherapy. The sequence was collected from a male donor with prostate cancer. The CDR3 reads CASTIPGQGISDTQYF. For the CDR3, the DNA is TGTGCCAGCACGATCCCGGGACAGGGTATTTCGGATACGCAGTATTTT.